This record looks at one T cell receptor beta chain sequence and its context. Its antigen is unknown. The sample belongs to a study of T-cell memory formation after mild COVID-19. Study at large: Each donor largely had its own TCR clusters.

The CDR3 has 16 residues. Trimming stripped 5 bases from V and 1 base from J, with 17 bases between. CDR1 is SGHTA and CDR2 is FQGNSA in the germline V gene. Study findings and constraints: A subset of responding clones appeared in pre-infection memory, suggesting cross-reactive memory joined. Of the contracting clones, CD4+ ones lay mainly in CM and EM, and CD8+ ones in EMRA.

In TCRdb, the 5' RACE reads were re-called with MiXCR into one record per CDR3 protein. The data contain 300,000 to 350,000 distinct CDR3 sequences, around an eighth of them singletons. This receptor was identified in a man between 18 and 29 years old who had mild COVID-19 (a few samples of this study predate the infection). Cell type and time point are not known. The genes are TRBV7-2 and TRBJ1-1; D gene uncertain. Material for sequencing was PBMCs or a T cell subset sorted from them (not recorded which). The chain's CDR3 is CASSPQGSLGNTEAFF. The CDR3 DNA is TGTGCCAGCAGCCCCCAAGGCAGTCTGGGGAACACTGAAGCTTTCTTT.